This entry concerns a single T cell receptor beta chain. Germline CDR1 SGHTA, CDR2 FQGNSA. V was clipped by 4 bases and J by 5 bases; unmatched bases: 17. This CDR3 is built from 19 residues. The data belong to a study of blood T cell repertoires in COVID-19. In the study's own analysis: Amplification of reference gene primers was used by the study to estimate nucleated cell counts. Sequencing was performed with immunoSEQ multiplex PCR; in TCRdb, only in-frame clones are kept and a portion is missing. The V and J calls and clone size are taken from that table; D and trimming were inferred from the DNA. The sample has about 200,000 clones, approximately 90% seen once.

Input material: peripheral blood. This TCR came from a man aged 35-49 years with active or convalescent COVID-19. The chain is built from TRBV7-2 and TRBJ2-7; 13 positions match TRBD2. As DNA, the CDR3 is TGTGCCAGCAGCTCCCCGTCTGGGGGACTAGCGGGAAGGTGGAACGAGCAGTACTTC. Protein: CASSSPSGGLAGRWNEQYF.